The T cell receptor beta chain under discussion was sequenced for a study of T cell responses to AZD1222 COVID-19 vaccine. The repertoire was sequenced with immunoSEQ multiplex PCR; TCRdb's copy has only in-frame clones and lacks some. This table holds 150,000 or so clones, less than 90% found once. To note about this clone: No antigen is known for it.

The germline CDR1 and CDR2 sequences are MNHEY and SVGAGI. The CDR3 loop spans 15 amino acids. V dropped 4 bases and J dropped 2; count of bases not matched to a gene: 5. Overall study findings and caveats: The breadth and depth of Spike-specific TCRs increased once two AZD1222 doses had been given. All repertoire sampling was performed exclusively after the peak T cell response.

The V and J genes are TRBV6-5 and TRBJ2-1; TRBD1 agrees at 7 bases. The receptor was derived from an adult who had recovered from COVID-19. The specimen comprised peripheral blood, sampled after recovery from COVID-19. This chain's CDR3 is CASSSDRVTYNEQFF. The CDR3 DNA reads TGTGCCAGCAGTTCCGACAGGGTCACCTACAATGAGCAGTTCTTC.